This T cell receptor (beta chain) originates from a study of blood T cell repertoires in COVID-19. V was cut by 4 bases and J by 2 bases, with 11 bases left in between. The CDR3 sequence is 14 residues long. Germline CDR1 reads SGHRS; CDR2 reads YFSETQ. The table came from immunoSEQ multiplex PCR; TCRdb's copy has only in-frame clones and leaves some out. Found here are some 140,000 clones, about 85% of them singletons; the top ten hold around 4.5%. The V and J genes are TRBV5-1 and TRBJ2-3; D possibly corresponds to TRBD2 (5 bases). The sample taken for sequencing was peripheral blood. The TCR was taken from a human donor in a cohort sampled during active COVID-19. CDR3 amino acids: CASSASGPTDTQYF. CDR3 in DNA: TGCGCCAGCAGCGCAAGCGGTCCCACAGATACGCAGTATTTT.